Listed here are 29 T cell receptor beta chains from one sample, sequenced in a study of control samples from healthy donors and cancer patients. Method: immunoSEQ multiplex PCR; TCRdb's copy keeps in-frame clones and lacks some. This table holds tens of thousands of clones, over 85% found once. Sequencing was performed on blood. These receptors were obtained from a man between 50 and 59 years old in good health.

V gene TRBV28 combines with J gene TRBJ1-2; a weak D match, TRBD1 (5 bases). The CDR3 spans 15 residues. Trimming stripped 2 bases from V and 8 bases from J, with 18 bases between. Germline CDR1 is MDHEN and CDR2 is SYDVKM. CDR3 bases: TGTGCCAGCAGTTTAGTGGGGCGCCTTTGGGAGGGCTACACCTTC. The encoded protein is CASSLVGRLWEGYTF.

The gene calls are TRBV5-1 and TRBJ1-2; D remains unclear. The CDR3 runs 13 residues. With 0 bases removed from V and 0 bases from J, the gap between germline ends came to 3 bases. CDR1 is SGHRS, CDR2 YFSETQ, per germline. The CDR3 DNA is TGCGCCAGCAGCTTGGACTCTAACTATGGCTACACCTTC. Translation gives CASSLDSNYGYTF.

V and J are TRBV6-5 and TRBJ1-5; 7 bases agree with TRBD1. The CDR3 has 13 residues. The J segment lost 4 bases and the V segment lost 5 bases, leaving 2 bases of the junction unmatched. CDR1 and CDR2 from the germline V gene are MNHEY and SVGAGI. The CDR3 bases are TGTGCCAGCAGTCCGGACAGGAATCAGCCCCAGCATTTT. Encoded protein: CASSPDRNQPQHF.

The V call is TRBV6-5, the J call TRBJ2-2; D might be TRBD1 (6 bases). With 5 bases removed from V and 5 bases from J, the gap between germline ends came to 12 bases. Germline lookup yields CDR1 MNHEY and CDR2 SVGAGI. There are 14 residues in the CDR3. CDR3 loop: CASSQGSRTGELFF. Written as DNA, the CDR3 is TGTGCCAGCAGTCAGGGGAGTAGGACCGGGGAGCTGTTTTTT.

This chain joins TRBV5-6 and TRBJ2-5; 12 bases are a match to TRBD1. CDR3 length equals 15 residues. CDR1 and CDR2 from the germline V gene are SGHDT and YYEEEE. Trimming removed 4 bases from V and 4 bases from J; junction bases left unmatched: 5. This CDR3 is CASSLQGQGAETQYF. DNA for the CDR3: TGTGCCAGCAGCCTGCAGGGACAGGGGGCAGAGACCCAGTACTTC.

This chain connects TRBV5-1 to TRBJ1-2; D possibly corresponds to TRBD1 (5 bases). Per the germline V gene, CDR1 is SGHRS and CDR2 is YFSETQ. V was cut by 3 bases and J by 2 bases, with 8 bases left in between. The CDR3 is 13 amino acids. The CDR3 sequence is CASSSGLNYGYTF. DNA of the CDR3: TGCGCCAGCAGCTCAGGGTTGAACTATGGCTACACCTTC. Full variable domain (rest looked up from reference TRBV5-1 and TRBJ1-2): KAGVTQTPRYLIKTRGQQVTLSCSPISGHRSVSWYQQTPGQGLQFLFEYFSETQRNKGNFPGRFSGRQFSNSRSEMNVSTLELGDSALYLCASSSGLNYGYTFGSGTRLTVV.

V gene TRBV4-2 combines with J gene TRBJ2-5; D unresolved. Trimming cost V 3 bases and J 0 bases, with 11 bases left between them. Germline loops: CDR1 LGHNA, CDR2 YNFKEQ. CDR3 length: 15 residues. Here the CDR3 reads CASSQAAENQETQYF. The CDR3 nucleotides read TGTGCCAGCAGCCAGGCCGCTGAGAACCAAGAGACCCAGTACTTC.

J is TRBJ2-1 and V is TRBV28, with 13 bases fitting TRBD2. Germline CDR1 MDHEN, CDR2 SYDVKM. CDR3 length: 16 residues. After removal of 9 bases from V and 8 bases from J, the junction contained 13 bases not matched to a gene. In DNA, the CDR3 is TGTGCCAGTAGTAAGGGGGGGACTAGCGGGGTGTATGAGCAGTTCTTC. Amino acids: CASSKGGTSGVYEQFF.

This rearrangement joins TRBV11-3 to TRBJ2-1, with 7 bases matching TRBD2. The CDR3 length is 17 residues. The germline CDR1 and CDR2 sequences are SGHNT and YENEEA. The V segment lost 6 bases and the J segment 4 bases; nucleotides outside the gene matches: 15. CDR3 bases: TGTGCCAGCAGACTAGCTACTAGCGCGAAGTATTACAATGAGCAGTTCTTC. It translates to CASRLATSAKYYNEQFF. Filled out from reference TRBV11-3 and TRBJ2-1, the complete variable domain reads EAGVVQSPRYKIIEKKQPVAFWCNPISGHNTLYWYLQNLGQGPELLIRYENEEAVDDSQLPKDRFSAERLKGVDSTLKIQPAELGDSAVYLCASRLATSAKYYNEQFFGPGTRLTVL.

In its sample, this clone was seen once. In DNA form, the CDR3 reads TGTGCCAGTAGTTACCGAAACTGGGGGGGCGCTTCAAATGAGCAGTTCTTC. Translating gives CASSYRNWGGASNEQFF. The chain links TRBV19 to TRBJ2-1; D may be TRBD2 (7 bases). CDR3 size: 17 residues. Germline V gene sequence: CDR1 LNHDA, CDR2 SQIVND (reference sequence). The V end was cut by 5 bases, the J end by 7 bases, with 24 bases between.

The V gene is TRBV30, the J gene TRBJ2-5, with 7 bases aligning to TRBD2. The V segment lost 3 bases and the J segment 5 bases; nucleotides outside the gene matches: 0. Germline V CDR1 and CDR2: GTSNPN, SVGIG (reference sequence). The CDR3 runs to 11 residues. The CDR3: CAWSGGETQYF. The CDR3 DNA reads as TGTGCCTGGAGCGGGGGGGAGACCCAGTACTTC. The entire variable domain, with the rest obtained from reference TRBV30 and TRBJ2-5, is as follows: SQTIHQWPATLVQPVGSPLSLECTVEGTSNPNLYWYRQAAGRGLQLLFYSVGIGQISSEVPQNLSASRPQDRQFILSSKKLLLSDSGFYLCAWSGGETQYFGPGTRLLVL.

This chain connects TRBV27 to TRBJ1-2, with a tentative D call TRBD1 (5 bases). CDR1 is MNHEY, CDR2 SMNVEV, per germline (reference sequence). The CDR3 contains 13 residues. V shed 6 bases and J shed 1 base, with 9 bases lying between them. The CDR3 loop is CASRDSLNYGYTF. The CDR3 DNA sequence: TGTGCCAGCAGAGACAGCCTTAACTATGGCTACACCTTC.

J is TRBJ2-5 and V is TRBV5-8; 15 bases are shared with TRBD2. Germline V gives CDR1 SGHTS, CDR2 YDEGEE. V dropped 4 bases and J dropped 2; count of bases not matched to a gene: 3. This CDR3 is built from 16 residues. CDR3 bases: TGTGCCAGCAGCCCCGGGACTAGCGGGGGGCAAGAGACCCAGTACTTC. Protein product: CASSPGTSGGQETQYF.

The CDR3: CASSPLSGQGATGELFF. The CDR3 bases are TGTGCCAGCTCCCCCTTGAGTGGACAGGGGGCGACCGGGGAGCTGTTTTTT. The genes are TRBV18 and TRBJ2-2; 11 nucleotides line up with TRBD1. CDR1 KGHSH and CDR2 LQKENI come from the germline V gene. The CDR3 totals 17 residues. V was pared by 6 bases and J by 5 bases, with 11 bases of the junction left unmatched.

In DNA, the CDR3 is TGTGCCAGCAGTTACTCGGGCGTAACTAGCACAGATACGCAGTATTTT. Translating it yields CASSYSGVTSTDTQYF. This chain connects TRBV6-5 to TRBJ2-3; D is unclear. The CDR3 length is 16 residues. In germline, CDR1 is MNHEY, CDR2 SVGAGI. V lost 0 bases and J 0 bases, leaving 10 bases between the germline ends.

The chain carries TRBV7-2 and TRBJ1-5, with 9 bases fitting TRBD1. Germline values: CDR1 SGHTA, CDR2 FQGNSA. The CDR3 sequence is 15 residues long. The J segment lost 3 bases and the V segment lost 8 bases, leaving 8 bases of the junction unmatched. The CDR3 DNA sequence: TGTGCCAGCCGGGAACAGGGGGCAGTCAATCAGCCCCAGCATTTT. This sequence encodes CASREQGAVNQPQHF.

The chain couples TRBV9 to TRBJ1-4; 8 positions match TRBD1. CDR1 and CDR2 from the germline V gene are SGDLS and YYNGEE. There are 14 residues in the CDR3. The V gene end was trimmed by 3 bases and the J gene end by 7 bases; junction bases not matched to a gene: 5. CDR3: CASSAGTGGEKLFF. For the CDR3, the DNA is TGTGCCAGCAGCGCCGGGACAGGAGGTGAAAAACTGTTTTTT.

This sequence joins TRBV7-9 and TRBJ2-5; TRBD2 agrees at 7 bases. Germline trimming cut 2 bases from V and 7 bases from J; bases unmatched to any gene: 4. Germline loops: CDR1 SEHNR, CDR2 FQNEAQ (reference sequence). The CDR3 is 13 residues long. The CDR3: CASSLTSEGTQYF. CDR3 DNA sequence: TGTGCCAGCAGCTTAACTAGCGAGGGGACCCAGTACTTC.

V is TRBV24-1 and J is TRBJ2-5; D might be TRBD1 (5 bases). Trimming left V 1 base short and J 5 bases short, with 10 bases between. From germline, CDR1 is KGHDR and CDR2 SFDVKD. The CDR3 runs 14 residues. The CDR3 loop is CATSDLDSEETQYF. As DNA, the CDR3 is TGTGCCACCAGTGATTTAGACAGTGAGGAGACCCAGTACTTC.

This sequence joins TRBV11-3 and TRBJ2-6, with 9 bases identical to TRBD1. The germline gives CDR1 SGHNT, CDR2 YENEEA. The CDR3 sequence is 18 residues long. V lost 2 bases and J lost 0; bases outside the gene matches: 5. This CDR3 is CASSLRGQGYSGANVLTF. The CDR3 DNA sequence: TGTGCCAGCAGCTTACGGGGACAGGGATACTCTGGGGCCAACGTCCTGACTTTC.

The chain has TRBV4-2 and TRBJ1-1; D not certain. Per the germline V gene, CDR1 is LGHNA and CDR2 is YNFKEQ. The CDR3 loop spans 14 amino acids. Trimming took off 0 bases at V and 6 bases at J, with 11 bases between the two ends. The CDR3 nucleotides are TGTGCCAGCAGCCAAGAAAGGGAGTGGTCTGAAGCTTTCTTT. Its protein product is CASSQEREWSEAFF.

This clone was observed a single time. This chain joins TRBV5-1 and TRBJ2-3; D gene unclear. Germline CDR1 reads SGHRS; CDR2 reads YFSETQ. CDR3 length: 15 residues. V was pared by 3 bases and J by 2 bases, with 13 bases between. The CDR3 here is CASSSGPQDTDTQYF. DNA of the CDR3: TGCGCCAGCAGCTCCGGCCCGCAAGACACAGATACGCAGTATTTT.

The chain carries TRBV7-2 and TRBJ2-2; 8 nucleotides align to TRBD2. With 2 bases clipped from V and 4 bases from J, the junction kept 9 bases outside the gene matches. This CDR3 is 17 amino acids long. Germline CDR1 and CDR2: SGHTA and FQGNSA. For the CDR3, the DNA is TGTGCCAGCAGCTTATTGCCCCCGGGGGGGGGCACCGGGGAGCTGTTTTTT. This codes for CASSLLPPGGGTGELFF.

The chain is built from TRBV6-2 or TRBV6-3 and TRBJ1-6; D is possibly TRBD1 (5 bases). V was pared by 2 bases and J by 7 bases, with 9 bases between. Germline CDR1 and CDR2: MNHEY and SVGEGT. The CDR3 runs to 14 residues. This CDR3 reads CASSYMGHNSPLHF. The DNA of the CDR3 is TGTGCCAGCAGTTACATGGGGCACAATTCACCCCTCCACTTT.

The chain is built from TRBV19 and TRBJ1-2; D gene uncertain. CDR1 LNHDA and CDR2 SQIVND come from the germline V gene (reference sequence). The CDR3 is made up of 13 amino acids. Trimming pared 3 bases from V and 4 bases from J, leaving 9 bases between. CDR3 residues: CASSIGGPYGYTF. The DNA of the CDR3 is TGTGCCAGTAGTATCGGAGGCCCCTATGGCTACACCTTC.

The chain's CDR3 is CASSSLAGSSYNEQFF. The CDR3 DNA reads TGTGCCAGCAGTTCTTTAGCGGGGAGCTCCTACAATGAGCAGTTCTTC. The rearrangement links TRBV27 to TRBJ2-1, with 8 bases matching TRBD2. V lost 4 bases, J lost 0 bases, and 5 bases stayed unmatched. The germline V gene encodes CDR1 MNHEY and CDR2 SMNVEV (reference sequence). The CDR3 sequence is 16 residues long.

V is TRBV19 and J is TRBJ1-5; no clear D gene. V dropped 4 bases and J dropped 4 bases, with 8 bases sitting between them. Germline V gene sequence: CDR1 LNHDA, CDR2 SQIVND (reference sequence). This CDR3 has 13 residues. The DNA for the CDR3 is TGTGCCAGTAGTAGCCAGCGAAATCAGCCCCAGCATTTT. This sequence encodes CASSSQRNQPQHF.

The V gene is TRBV15, the J gene TRBJ1-6, with no clear D. Per the germline V gene, CDR1 is LNHNV and CDR2 is YYDKDF (reference sequence). CDR3 size: 13 residues. V gave up 7 bases and J gave up 7 bases, with 11 bases separating them. CDR3: CATNRDTNSPLHF. The DNA for the CDR3 is TGTGCCACCAACCGAGATACCAATTCACCCCTCCACTTT.

This chain joins TRBV6-1 and TRBJ2-2; D is perhaps TRBD1 (5 bases). Germline CDR1 and CDR2: MNHNS and SASEGT. The V gene lost 2 bases and the J gene lost 7 bases, with 8 bases spanning the gap. The CDR3 loop spans 13 amino acids. The DNA for the CDR3 is TGTGCCAGCAGTGAATCAGGGTTCGGGGAGCTGTTTTTT. Its translation is CASSESGFGELFF.